The 20 T cell receptor beta chains below were found in one sample sequenced in a study of T cell changes during pregnancy in multiple sclerosis. The protocol was immunoSEQ multiplex PCR, while the TCRdb copy is restricted to in-frame clones and leaves out a portion. This sample yields over 90,000 clones, of which approximately 90% are seen a single time; around 0.78% belongs to the top ten. The sample was peripheral blood, taken in the second trimester of pregnancy. The receptors come from a female donor in good health, enrolled as a control in a pregnancy study.

The chain joins TRBV7-9 to TRBJ2-1, with unresolved D. This CDR3 is built from 13 residues. The V and J ends lost 1 base and 5 bases respectively, with 6 bases between them. CDR1 SEHNR and CDR2 FQNEAQ come from the germline V gene (reference sequence). Here the CDR3 reads CASSLGQNNEQFF. In nucleotides, the CDR3 is TGTGCCAGCAGCTTAGGGCAGAACAATGAGCAGTTCTTC.

The CDR3 is CASSFWQGAGRNSPLHF. The CDR3 DNA is TGTGCCAGCAGTTTTTGGCAGGGGGCTGGTCGGAATTCACCCCTCCACTTT. The chain uses TRBV28 and TRBJ1-6; 8 positions match TRBD1. CDR1 MDHEN and CDR2 SYDVKM come from the germline V gene. The ends lost 3 bases at V and 7 bases at J; junction bases unmatched: 11. The CDR3 runs to 17 residues.

The V and J genes are TRBV19 and TRBJ2-7, with D unresolved. Germline-derived CDR1 and CDR2 are LNHDA and SQIVND (reference sequence). The V and J ends lost 7 bases and 2 bases respectively, with 12 bases between them. This CDR3 spans 13 amino acids. CDR3 protein: CASNLGPTYEQYF. In DNA form, the CDR3 reads TGTGCCAGTAATCTAGGTCCGACCTACGAGCAGTACTTC.

Worth noting for this clone: An end of the junction differs from the germline gene, which may be a read error. This chain connects TRBV7-9 to TRBJ2-2, with 11 nucleotides matching TRBD2. The CDR3 runs 16 residues. Per the germline V gene, CDR1 is SEHNR and CDR2 is FQNEAQ (reference sequence). CDR3 nucleotide sequence: TGTGCCAGCAGTTTAGCGGGGGGGCAGGACACCGGGGAGCTGTTTTTT. Its translation: CASSLAGGQDTGELFF.

The chain links TRBV5-1 to TRBJ2-3, with D perhaps matching TRBD2 (5 bases). Trimming pared 5 bases from V and 3 bases from J, leaving 13 bases between. CDR3 length: 14 amino acids. Germline loops: CDR1 SGHRS, CDR2 YFSETQ. CDR3 nucleotide sequence: TGCGCCAGCAGTCGGGGAACGGGGACAGATACGCAGTATTTT. It specifies CASSRGTGTDTQYF.

V and J are TRBV2 and TRBJ1-2, with D possibly being TRBD1 (5 bases). The ends were cut back, 3 bases at V and 7 bases at J, with 9 bases in the middle. CDR3 size: 12 residues. Germline CDR1 SNHLY, CDR2 FYNNEI. CDR3 bases: TGTGCCAGCAGTGATGGGGCCTTTGGCTACACCTTC. Protein sequence: CASSDGAFGYTF.

V usage is TRBV19 and J usage is TRBJ1-2; 7 bases align to TRBD1. This CDR3 comprises 14 residues. V was pared by 1 base and J by 3 bases, with 2 bases of the junction left unmatched. Germline V gene data show CDR1 as LNHDA and CDR2 as SQIVND (reference sequence). CDR3: CASSIAGTDYGYTF. CDR3 nucleotides: TGTGCCAGTAGTATAGCAGGGACAGACTATGGCTACACCTTC.

The chain carries TRBV18 and TRBJ2-7; 13 bases agree with TRBD2. CDR1 and CDR2 (germline): KGHSH, LQKENI. CDR3 length: 19 residues. The junction had 13 bases not matched to a gene; V was cut back by 3 bases and J by 2 bases. Here the CDR3 reads CASSPDPGLAGVLAYEQYF. CDR3 nucleotides: TGTGCCAGCTCACCCGACCCTGGACTAGCGGGGGTCCTAGCCTACGAGCAGTACTTC.

This chain uses TRBV6-1 with TRBJ1-3; the D is unclear. V gave up 6 bases and J gave up 1 base, with 7 bases separating them. CDR1 and CDR2 (germline): MNHNS, SASEGT. The CDR3 is 13 amino acids. The CDR3 reads CASRTTSGNTIYF. As DNA, the CDR3 is TGTGCCAGCAGGACGACTTCTGGAAACACCATATATTTT.

V and J are TRBV5-1 and TRBJ1-4, with 8 bases aligning to TRBD1. The CDR3 covers 16 residues. Germline V gene sequence: CDR1 SGHRS, CDR2 YFSETQ. Trimming removed 6 bases from V and 3 bases from J; junction bases left unmatched: 10. This CDR3 reads CASTQDPQGANEKLFF. The CDR3 DNA reads TGCGCCAGCACTCAGGACCCACAGGGGGCTAATGAAAAACTGTTTTTT.

This rearrangement joins TRBV7-2 to TRBJ2-7; D is uncertain. The V and J ends lost 5 bases and 0 bases respectively, with 11 bases between them. CDR1 and CDR2 from the germline V gene are SGHTA and FQGNSA. There are 14 residues in the CDR3. This CDR3 is CASSLDIHSYEQYF. The CDR3 coding sequence is TGTGCCAGCAGCCTTGACATCCACTCCTACGAGCAGTACTTC.

The chain combines TRBV5-1 with TRBJ1-1; 12 bases fit TRBD1. With 1 base clipped from V and 4 bases from J, the junction kept 8 bases outside the gene matches. The CDR3 is 17 amino acids. Germline V gene sequence: CDR1 SGHRS, CDR2 YFSETQ. CDR3 region: CASSLPRTGQGATEAFF. The CDR3 DNA is TGCGCCAGCAGCTTGCCCCGCACGGGACAGGGGGCCACTGAAGCTTTCTTT.

The V call is TRBV7-9, the J call TRBJ1-4; D unresolved. Germline V gene sequence: CDR1 SEHNR, CDR2 FQNEAQ (reference sequence). CDR3 size: 14 residues. Trimming took off 4 bases at V and 0 bases at J, with 6 bases between the two ends. CDR3 region: CASSSGATNEKLFF. CDR3 sequence (DNA): TGTGCCAGCAGCTCCGGTGCAACTAATGAAAAACTGTTTTTT.

V usage is TRBV19 and J usage is TRBJ1-3; weak D call: TRBD1 (5 bases). CDR3 size: 16 residues. V was pared by 3 bases and J by 0 bases, with 12 bases between. CDR1 is LNHDA and CDR2 is SQIVND in the germline V gene (reference sequence). CDR3 sequence: CASSISTGNSGNTIYF. CDR3 nucleotide sequence: TGTGCCAGTAGTATCAGTACAGGAAACTCTGGAAACACCATATATTTT. The full variable domain, in which reference TRBV19 and TRBJ1-3 provide the parts outside the CDR3, is DGGITQSPKYLFRKEGQNVTLSCEQNLNHDAMYWYRQDPGQGLRLIYYSQIVNDFQKGDIAEGYSVSREKKESFPLTVTSAQKNPTAFYLCASSISTGNSGNTIYFGEGSWLTVV.

This chain connects TRBV2 to TRBJ1-1; D gene ambiguous. Germline V gives CDR1 SNHLY, CDR2 FYNNEI. V lost 2 bases to trimming and J lost 4 bases, with 8 bases between them. The CDR3 totals 13 residues. This chain's CDR3 is CASSEYGRTEAFF. CDR3 in DNA: TGTGCCAGCAGTGAATATGGGCGCACTGAAGCTTTCTTT.

The gene calls are TRBV2 and TRBJ2-3, with unresolved D. Trimming pared 3 bases from V and 0 bases from J, leaving 10 bases between. CDR1 and CDR2 (germline): SNHLY, FYNNEI. The CDR3 has 15 amino acids. This CDR3 is CASSERPSSTDTQYF. DNA for the CDR3: TGTGCCAGCAGTGAGAGGCCATCTAGCACAGATACGCAGTATTTT.

The CDR3 DNA reads as TGTGCCAGCAGCTTAACAGGGACAGGAGCTTCTAGCAATCAGCCCCAGCATTTT. It translates to CASSLTGTGASSNQPQHF. The chain recombines TRBV7-8 with TRBJ1-5, with 8 bases aligning to TRBD1. CDR1 and CDR2 (germline): SGHVS, FQNEAQ. The CDR3 length is 18 residues. V gave up 2 bases and J gave up 0 bases; unmatched junction bases: 9. The variable domain in full, completed from reference TRBV7-8 and TRBJ1-5, reads GAGVSQSPRYKVAKRGQDVALRCDPISGHVSLFWYQQALGQGPEFLTYFQNEAQLDKSGLPSDRFFAERPEGSVSTLKIQRTQQEDSAVYLCASSLTGTGASSNQPQHFGDGTRLSIL.

V gene TRBV5-1 combines with J gene TRBJ2-5; weak D call: TRBD1 (5 bases). Deletions cut 1 base from V and 4 bases from J, with 14 bases between. In germline, CDR1 is SGHRS, CDR2 YFSETQ. The length of the CDR3 is 15 residues. The CDR3 is CASSLIGATRETQYF. The CDR3 nucleotides are TGCGCCAGCAGCTTGATAGGGGCCACGCGAGAGACCCAGTACTTC.

The chain links TRBV7-2 to TRBJ1-5; 9 nucleotides line up with TRBD1. CDR1 and CDR2 (germline): SGHTA, FQGNSA. The CDR3 has 18 residues. J lost 0 bases, V lost 5 bases, and 11 bases had no gene match. CDR3 bases: TGTGCCAGCAGCCAATCCGGGACAGGGTTTTATAGCAATCAGCCCCAGCATTTT. Protein: CASSQSGTGFYSNQPQHF. Full variable domain (remainder filled in from reference TRBV7-2 and TRBJ1-5): GAGVSQSPSNKVTEKGKDVELRCDPISGHTALYWYRQSLGQGLEFLIYFQGNSAPDKSGLPSDRFSAERTGGSVSTLTIQRTQQEDSAVYLCASSQSGTGFYSNQPQHFGDGTRLSIL.

CDR3 residues: CASSRETGISYEQYF. The CDR3 coding sequence is TGCGCCAGCAGCAGAGAGACAGGGATCTCCTACGAGCAGTACTTC. The rearrangement joins TRBV5-1 to TRBJ2-7, with TRBD1 identical over 7 bases. J lost 0 bases, V lost 4 bases, and 7 bases had no gene match. Germline V gene sequence: CDR1 SGHRS, CDR2 YFSETQ. CDR3 size: 15 residues.